This is a list of T cell receptor beta chains from one sample in a study of T cell changes during pregnancy in multiple sclerosis. The method was immunoSEQ multiplex PCR; TCRdb's version includes in-frame clones alone and lacks a portion of them. Among about 57,000 clones listed, 92% were seen once. The input for sequencing was CD4+ T cells from peripheral blood mononuclear cells, taken in the second trimester of pregnancy. The source is a female donor with multiple sclerosis, enrolled in a pregnancy study. The conserved cysteine and the conserved F or W are not part of the CDR3 here. Not every row has a clone size; where given, it reads once, few, many or a size class.

V: TRBV5-6
size: -
CDR3: ASSLRLGGPSLAKNIQY

V: TRBV13
size: -
CDR3: ASSPLGELRAGNTIY

V: TRBV9
size: -
CDR3: ASSVTGVETDTQY

V: TRBV7-6
size: -
CDR3: ASSRDREDTQY

V: TRBV6-5
size: once
CDR3: ASSVLGLGGLT

V: TRBV2
size: -
CDR3: ASSLRQGQYNEQF

V: TRBV7-7
size: once
CDR3: ASQGTGELF

V: TRBV11-2
size: -
CDR3: ASSLGTGGSTGELF

V: TRBV6-1
size: -
CDR3: ASTETKINYGYT

V: TRBV5-4
size: -
CDR3: ASSFGQMNTEAF

V: TRBV7-9
size: -
CDR3: ASSPQRDRSDTEAF

V: TRBV27
size: -
CDR3: ASSVGGVKSRYEQY

V: TRBV7-3
size: -
CDR3: ASSPGTSGGTQETQY

V: TRBV15
size: -
CDR3: ATSRDKRPESRIAKNIQY

V: TRBV11-2
size: -
CDR3: ASSLGQFNQPQH

V: TRBV11-2
size: -
CDR3: ASSPGLAGVETQY

V: TRBV27
size: -
CDR3: ASSLARDSMKGAGGYT

V: TRBV5-4
size: -
CDR3: ASRLFGQGHEQY

V: TRBV18
size: -
CDR3: ASSRSGQVVDEQY

V: TRBV27
size: -
CDR3: ASSLGTGSNQPQH

V: TRBV7-2
size: -
CDR3: ASSSPNPGGYGYT

V: TRBV9
size: -
CDR3: ASSVNEGTTGYT

V: TRBV6-4
size: -
CDR3: ASSDSAGRGGYT

V: TRBV7-2
size: -
CDR3: ASSLGQAGAGTQY

V: TRBV30
size: -
CDR3: AWSIGGPNQPQH

V: TRBV6-5
size: -
CDR3: ASSYKGIWYTGELF

V: TRBV6-5
size: -
CDR3: ASSKQGTEAF

V: TRBV25-1
size: -
CDR3: ATSENPYNSPLH

V: TRBV19
size: -
CDR3: ASSPADRGFEQY

V: TRBV28
size: -
CDR3: ASSLPVGANTEAF

V: TRBV10-3
size: -
CDR3: AISEGTPQLSTDTQY

V: TRBV5-1
size: -
CDR3: ASSLGVTSGSWSETQY

V: TRBV30
size: few
CDR3: AWSGGEFQAF

V: TRBV12-5
size: -
CDR3: ASGLGGGGTQY

V: TRBV5-1
size: -
CDR3: ASSLLTATNEKLF

V: TRBV5-1
size: -
CDR3: ASSLEPGRALSSVDNEQF

V: TRBV11-2
size: -
CDR3: ASSPTGVGTEAF

V: TRBV9
size: -
CDR3: ASSVGKTGGTDTQY

V: TRBV7-9
size: -
CDR3: ASSLVAGATYTDTQY

V: TRBV4-2
size: -
CDR3: ASSQVASSYEQY

V: TRBV9
size: -
CDR3: ASSETQGHEQF

V: TRBV7-9
size: -
CDR3: ASSRAGTEYEQY

V: TRBV12-2
size: -
CDR3: ASPLGTICLPNNYGYT

V: TRBV7-6
size: -
CDR3: ASTLGDRERQETQY

V: TRBV21-1
size: -
CDR3: ASSRPGQGVAAHYGYT

V: TRBV5-1
size: -
CDR3: ASSLGQGSDTEAF